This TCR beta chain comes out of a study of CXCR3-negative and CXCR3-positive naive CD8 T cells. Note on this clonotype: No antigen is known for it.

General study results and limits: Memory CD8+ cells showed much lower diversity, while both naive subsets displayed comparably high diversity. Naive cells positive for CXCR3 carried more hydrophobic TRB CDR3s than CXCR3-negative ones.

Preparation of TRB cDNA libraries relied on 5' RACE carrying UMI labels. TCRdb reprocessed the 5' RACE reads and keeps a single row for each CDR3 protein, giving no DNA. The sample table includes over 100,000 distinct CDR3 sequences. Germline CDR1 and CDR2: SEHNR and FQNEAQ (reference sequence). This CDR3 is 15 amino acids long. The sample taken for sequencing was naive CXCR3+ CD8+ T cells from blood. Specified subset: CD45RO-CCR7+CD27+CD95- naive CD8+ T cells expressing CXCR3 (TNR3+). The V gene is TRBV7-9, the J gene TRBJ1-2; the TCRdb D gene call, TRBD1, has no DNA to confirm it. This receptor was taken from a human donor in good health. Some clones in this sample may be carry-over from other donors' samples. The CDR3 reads CASSFWDRGEEGYTF.